Presented here are 15 T cell receptor beta chains from one specimen sequenced in a study of metastatic and nonmetastatic thyroid tumors. Each patient went into thyroid surgery without having received any treatment. TCRdb re-called clones from the PCR reads using MiXCR. The top ten clones hold 3.6% of a sample with about 92,000 clones, about 16% of them seen once. The material sequenced was blood. These receptors all come from a female donor with papillary thyroid cancer or a benign thyroid nodule (not recorded which). Some clones in this sample may be carry-over from other donors' samples.

The chain combines TRBV28 with TRBJ2-7; 9 bases fit TRBD1. This CDR3 has 14 amino acids. V dropped 6 bases and J dropped 1; count of bases not matched to a gene: 4. Germline CDR1 is MDHEN and CDR2 is SYDVKM. CDR3 loop: CASRGQGGSYEQYF. The CDR3 DNA follows: TGTGCCAGCAGGGGACAGGGAGGTTCCTACGAGCAGTACTTC.

This clone was seen repeatedly, ten times or more. The chain employs TRBV5-6 and TRBJ2-6; 8 bases are shared with TRBD1. With V trimmed by 3 bases and J by 18 bases, 5 bases remained unmatched. This CDR3 has 11 residues. CDR1 and CDR2 (germline): SGHDT, YYEEEE. CDR3 nucleotides: TGTGCCAGCAGCTCCGGACAGGGACCGACTTTC. It yields the protein CASSSGQGPTF.

This clone was detected ten times or more. The genes are TRBV6-2 or TRBV6-3 and TRBJ2-5; 7 positions match TRBD2. CDR1 and CDR2 (germline): MNHEY, SVGEGT. Trimming removed 5 bases from V and 4 bases from J; junction bases left unmatched: 13. CDR3 length: 16 residues. The CDR3 reads CASSPSEAGERETQYF. CDR3 sequence (DNA): TGTGCCAGCAGTCCTTCAGAGGCGGGGGAGAGAGAGACCCAGTACTTC.

DNA for the CDR3: TGTGCCAGCAGTTATCAAGGCTATGGCTACACCTTC. Translation gives CASSYQGYGYTF. V usage is TRBV28 and J usage is TRBJ1-2; no definite D call. The germline CDR1 and CDR2 sequences are MDHEN and SYDVKM. This CDR3 region has 12 residues. V shed 4 bases and J shed 4 bases, with 7 bases lying between them.

This clone was counted at least ten times. The V and J genes are TRBV4-1 and TRBJ1-3, with TRBD1 matching over 8 bases. J gave up 3 bases and V 1 base, and 2 bases lay outside the gene matches. Germline V gene lookup returns CDR1 MGHRA and CDR2 YSYEKL. CDR3 length: 15 amino acids. The CDR3 is CASSQVGQVGNTIYF. As DNA, the CDR3 is TGCGCCAGCAGCCAAGTGGGACAGGTTGGAAACACCATATATTTT.

In this sample, this clone turned up many times. CDR3 nucleotides: TGTGCCAGCAGTTCCGCGGAGACGACTGGCTACACCTTC. It is translated as CASSSAETTGYTF. V and J are TRBV12-3 or TRBV12-4 and TRBJ1-2; the D is unclear. The CDR3 is 13 residues long. V was shortened by 4 bases and J by 7 bases, with 13 bases between the two germline ends.

This clone came up a few times. With a much larger clone just one base away, this may be a read error. The CDR3 bases are TGTGCCAGCCCCGTGGCCTCGAACACCGGGGAGCTGTTTTTT. Translating it yields CASPVASNTGELFF. V is TRBV7-2 and J is TRBJ2-2; no definite D call. CDR1 and CDR2 (germline): SGHTA, FQGNSA. The CDR3 extends over 14 amino acids. V was cut by 8 bases and J by 0 bases, with 10 bases left in between.

This clone was observed at least ten times. The CDR3 here is CASKRTGGCGYTF. Written as DNA, the CDR3 is TGTGCCAGCAAAAGAACGGGGGGCTGTGGCTACACCTTC. V usage is TRBV28 and J usage is TRBJ1-2; a possible D gene is TRBD1 (6 bases). The ends were cut back, 7 bases at V and 7 bases at J, with 16 bases in the middle. Per germline, CDR1 MDHEN and CDR2 SYDVKM. The CDR3 runs 13 residues.

This clone was detected many times. The chain uses TRBV20-1 and TRBJ2-5; D ambiguous. This CDR3 spans 13 amino acids. Germline loops: CDR1 DFQATT, CDR2 SNEGSKA (reference sequence). V lost 1 base and J lost 5, with 11 bases in between. The CDR3 DNA sequence: TGCAGTGCTAGAGGTCCCCGTTTGGAGACCCAGTACTTC. Protein product: CSARGPRLETQYF.

This clone was counted only a few times. The chain uses TRBV6-2 or TRBV6-3 and TRBJ2-1; 8 bases agree with TRBD2. J was trimmed by 5 bases and V by 0 bases; bases with no gene match: 6. CDR1 and CDR2 from the germline V gene are MNHEY and SVGEGT. The length of the CDR3 is 16 residues. The DNA of the CDR3 is TGTGCCAGCAGTTACTCGAGCGGGAGTGGAGACAATGAGCAGTTCTTC. It codes for CASSYSSGSGDNEQFF.

On this clone itself: Just one base apart from a much larger clone, this may be a read error. The rearrangement links TRBV14 to TRBJ2-5; 7 bases match TRBD1. The CDR3 length is 14 residues. With V trimmed by 7 bases and J by 5 bases, 10 bases remained unmatched. Germline-derived CDR1 and CDR2 are SGHDN and FVKESK. The CDR3 loop reads CASIPRTGLETQYF. CDR3 sequence (DNA): TGTGCCAGCATCCCCCGGACAGGATTGGAGACCCAGTACTTC.

This clone was observed a few times. A junction boundary mismatches the germline segment, possibly from a read error. This chain joins TRBV6-6 and TRBJ1-1, with D hard to call. Germline CDR1 is MNHNY and CDR2 is SVGAGI (reference sequence). The CDR3 totals 13 residues. The CDR3 protein is CASSYGMNTESFF. CDR3 nucleotide sequence: TGTGCCAGTAGTTACGGGATGAACACTGAATCTTTCTTT.

This clone was counted only a few times. A much larger clone lies a single base off, so this may be a read error. V is TRBV20-1 and J is TRBJ2-5, with D unresolved. This CDR3 spans 14 amino acids. The V end was cut by 4 bases, the J end by 5 bases, with 17 bases between. Germline-derived CDR1 and CDR2 are DFQATT and SNEGSKA (reference sequence). The CDR3 loop reads CSATVGWARETQYF. The DNA for the CDR3 is TGCAGTGCTACAGTTGGGTGGGCGAGGGAGACCCAGTACTTC.

This clone came up many times. The chain employs TRBV20-1 and TRBJ2-1, with 8 bases fitting TRBD2. Germline V gene lookup returns CDR1 DFQATT and CDR2 SNEGSKA (reference sequence). V dropped 0 bases and J dropped 8; count of bases not matched to a gene: 6. The CDR3 loop spans 14 amino acids. The CDR3 DNA reads TGCAGTGCTAGAGACCAGCGGGGGCAAGATGAGCAGTTCTTC. Translated: CSARDQRGQDEQFF.

This clone was observed a handful of times. This may be a read error: a much more frequent sequence differs by one nucleotide. The chain carries TRBV9 and TRBJ1-1; D is undetermined. In germline, CDR1 is SGDLS, CDR2 YYNGEE. There are 13 residues in the CDR3. Trimming removed 5 bases from V and 1 base from J, with 9 bases in between. The CDR3 DNA follows: TGTGCCAGCAGTCTGGAGGGGAACACTGAAGCTTTCTTT. Its protein product is CASSLEGNTEAFF.